This TCR beta chain was sequenced in a study of blood T cell repertoires in COVID-19. Study-level information: Researchers got acute and convalescent COVID-19 samples from the United States, Italy and Spain.

In the original analysis: Amplification of reference gene primers was used by the study to estimate nucleated cell counts. Generated by immunoSEQ multiplex PCR, the TCRdb table keeps only in-frame clones and is missing some. V and J calls and clone size come straight from that table; D and trimming were deduced from the DNA. The sample carries 90,000 to 130,000 clones, 82% recorded once. Germline CDR1 SGHRS, CDR2 YFSETQ. Trimming removed 0 bases from V and 6 bases from J; junction bases left unmatched: 8. The CDR3 sequence is 15 residues long. The specimen was peripheral blood. V usage is TRBV5-1 and J usage is TRBJ1-2; 7 bases fit TRBD1. The receptor was derived from a man between 70 and 80 years old with acute or convalescent COVID-19. The CDR3 DNA follows: TGCGCCAGCAGCTTGGTAGGGGGCAGAAATAATGGCTACACCTTC. It translates to CASSLVGGRNNGYTF.